Listed below are T cell receptor beta chains from one sample, sequenced in a study of blood T cell repertoires in COVID-19. Some clones are missing from TCRdb's copy, which holds only in-frame ones; the method was immunoSEQ multiplex PCR. The sample contains 30,000 to 40,000 clones, over 80% of which appear only once. Sequenced material: peripheral blood. The source of these receptors is a woman younger than 45 in a cohort sampled during active COVID-19. CDR3s leave out the opening cysteine and the closing phenylalanine or tryptophan. D genes are given only for firm matches.

cdr3_aa j_call v_call d_call
ASSQVRRYSTDTQY TRBJ2-3 TRBV4-1 .
ASSFWREQETQY TRBJ2-5 TRBV28 .
ASSYKGPGGEQY TRBJ2-7 TRBV6-5 .
ASSESPSPRKAF TRBJ1-1 TRBV6-1 .
ASSITANTGELF TRBJ2-2 TRBV19 .
ASSVGQGRDEQY TRBJ2-7 TRBV9 TRBD1
ASSLAGGTLPYEQY TRBJ2-7 TRBV5-1 .
ASRNWGSGGPQETQY TRBJ2-5 TRBV27 TRBD2
AISESEEGSY TRBJ1-3 TRBV10-3 .
ASSVSRTGETNYGYT TRBJ1-2 TRBV9 TRBD1
ASSSARAQAQETQY TRBJ2-5 TRBV7-9 .
ASSPRSQLDNEQF TRBJ2-1 TRBV9 .
ASSWDRGETQY TRBJ2-5 TRBV5-4 TRBD1
ASSPTTGGFHEQY TRBJ2-7 TRBV7-2 TRBD1